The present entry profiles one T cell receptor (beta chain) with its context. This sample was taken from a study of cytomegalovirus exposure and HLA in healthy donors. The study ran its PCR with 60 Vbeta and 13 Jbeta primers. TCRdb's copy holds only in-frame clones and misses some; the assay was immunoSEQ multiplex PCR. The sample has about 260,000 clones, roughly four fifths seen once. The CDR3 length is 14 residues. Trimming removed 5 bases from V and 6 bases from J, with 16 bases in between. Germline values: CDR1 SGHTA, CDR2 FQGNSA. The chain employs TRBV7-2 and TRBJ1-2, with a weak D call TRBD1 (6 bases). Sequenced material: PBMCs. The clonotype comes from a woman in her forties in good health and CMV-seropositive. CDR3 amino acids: CASSGQGFGHGYTF. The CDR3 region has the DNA TGTGCCAGCAGCGGCCAGGGGTTTGGTCATGGCTACACCTTC. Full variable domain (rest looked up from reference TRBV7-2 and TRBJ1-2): GAGVSQSPSNKVTEKGKDVELRCDPISGHTALYWYRQSLGQGLEFLIYFQGNSAPDKSGLPSDRFSAERTGGSVSTLTIQRTQQEDSAVYLCASSGQGFGHGYTFGSGTRLTVV.